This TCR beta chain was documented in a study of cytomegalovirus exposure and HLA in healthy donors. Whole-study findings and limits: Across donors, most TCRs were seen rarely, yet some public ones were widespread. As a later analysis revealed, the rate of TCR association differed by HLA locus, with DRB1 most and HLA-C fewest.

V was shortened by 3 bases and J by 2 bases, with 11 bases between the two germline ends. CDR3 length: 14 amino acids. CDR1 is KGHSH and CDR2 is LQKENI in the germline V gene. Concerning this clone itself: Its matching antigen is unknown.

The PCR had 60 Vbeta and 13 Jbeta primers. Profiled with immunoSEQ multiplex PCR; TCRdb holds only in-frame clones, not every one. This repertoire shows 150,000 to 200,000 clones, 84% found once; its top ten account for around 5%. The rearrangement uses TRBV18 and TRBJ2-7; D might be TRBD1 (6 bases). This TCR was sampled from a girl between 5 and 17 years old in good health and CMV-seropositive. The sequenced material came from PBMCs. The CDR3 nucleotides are TGTGCCAGCTCACCTGACAGGAGCACCTACGAGCAGTACTTC. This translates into CASSPDRSTYEQYF.